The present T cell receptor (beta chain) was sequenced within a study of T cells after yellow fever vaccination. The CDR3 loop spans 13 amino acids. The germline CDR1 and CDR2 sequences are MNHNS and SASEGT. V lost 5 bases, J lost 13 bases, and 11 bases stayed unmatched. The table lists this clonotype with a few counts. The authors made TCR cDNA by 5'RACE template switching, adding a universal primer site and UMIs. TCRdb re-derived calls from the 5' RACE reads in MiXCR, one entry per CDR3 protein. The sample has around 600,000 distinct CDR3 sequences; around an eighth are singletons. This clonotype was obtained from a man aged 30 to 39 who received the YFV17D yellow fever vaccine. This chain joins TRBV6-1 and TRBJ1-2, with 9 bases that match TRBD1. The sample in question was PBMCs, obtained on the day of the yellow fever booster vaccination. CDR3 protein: CASSPPGQGSVTF. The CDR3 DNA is TGTGCCAGCAGTCCTCCGGGACAGGGCTCTGTCACCTTC.